These 9 T cell receptor beta chains came from one sample sequenced in a study of T cells after yellow fever vaccination. TCRdb called the 5' RACE reads again in MiXCR, with one record for every CDR3 protein. The sample shows some 170,000 distinct CDR3 sequences, over 7% of them seen only once. This sample comprised CD8+ T cells sorted from PBMCs, obtained 45 days after the yellow fever booster vaccination. All receptors derive from a man between 18 and 35 years old who received the YFV17D yellow fever vaccine.

This clonotype was counted a few times. V and J are TRBV5-6 and TRBJ1-5; possibly TRBD1 for D (5 bases). The CDR3 runs 16 residues. Germline loops: CDR1 SGHDT, CDR2 YYEEEE. Trimming pared 0 bases from V and 1 base from J, leaving 11 bases between. The CDR3 sequence is CASSLAAGGSNQPQHF. The CDR3 coding sequence is TGTGCCAGCAGCTTGGCCGCCGGGGGAAGCAATCAGCCCCAGCATTTT.

This clonotype showed up many times. The rearrangement links TRBV2 to TRBJ2-7, with a tentative D call TRBD2 (6 bases). CDR1 and CDR2 (germline): SNHLY, FYNNEI. This CDR3 has 11 residues. V lost 7 bases to trimming and J lost 4 bases, with 8 bases between them. This chain's CDR3 is CASTAGYEQYF. The CDR3, as DNA: TGTGCCAGCACTGCGGGGTACGAGCAGTACTTC.

This chain uses TRBV21-1 with TRBJ2-4; the table's D call, TRBD1, has no DNA check behind it. TRBV21-1 is labeled a pseudogene. The CDR3 is 16 amino acids. CDR3 residues: CASSVNRVLAKNIQYF. CDR3 bases: TGTGCCAGCAGCGTGAACAGGGTGCTAGCCAAAAACATTCAGTACTTC.

This clonotype came up many times. The V gene is TRBV24-1, the J gene TRBJ2-5; D tentatively fits TRBD1 or TRBD2 (5 bases each). V was shortened by 5 bases and J by 1 base, with 16 bases between the two germline ends. Germline lookup yields CDR1 KGHDR and CDR2 SFDVKD. The CDR3 spans 16 residues. CDR3 coding DNA: TGTGCCACCAGTGCGTCCCGGTGGGGGAGCCAAGAGACCCAGTACTTC. This translates into CATSASRWGSQETQYF.

The chain links TRBV4-2 to TRBJ2-7; a possible D gene is TRBD1 (6 bases). V lost 6 bases, J lost 7 bases, and 22 bases lay in between. CDR1 LGHNA and CDR2 YNFKEQ come from the germline V gene. There are 15 residues in the CDR3. CDR3 nucleotides: TGTGCCAGCAGGCCCCGGGACACGGAGTTGTGGGAGCAGTACTTC. Its protein is CASRPRDTELWEQYF.

The chain couples TRBV5-6 to TRBJ2-7; 13 bases are a match to TRBD2. Germline CDR1 and CDR2: SGHDT and YYEEEE. J was trimmed by 3 bases and V by 3 bases; bases with no gene match: 12. CDR3 length equals 18 residues. The CDR3 protein is CASSSRTSGGPLSYEQYV. CDR3 nucleotide sequence: TGTGCCAGCAGCTCGCGGACTAGCGGGGGACCCCTTAGCTACGAGCAGTACGTC.

The genes are TRBV7-9 and TRBJ1-2; TRBD1 is a possible D gene (6 bases). The CDR3 contains 14 residues. In germline, CDR1 is SEHNR, CDR2 FQNEAQ (reference sequence). Trimming took 5 bases from V and 0 from J, leaving 10 bases between them. Here the CDR3 reads CASSADSANYGYTF. The DNA for the CDR3 is TGTGCCAGCAGCGCGGACAGCGCTAACTATGGCTACACCTTC.

The gene calls are TRBV29-1 and TRBJ2-1; D unresolved. The CDR3 loop spans 14 amino acids. Germline CDR1 is SQVTM and CDR2 is ANQGSEA. Trimming removed 0 bases from V and 6 bases from J, with 12 bases in between. CDR3 in DNA: TGCAGCGTTGAAGATCGGGCAGAATCCAATGAGCAGTTCTTC. Translating gives CSVEDRAESNEQFF.

This clonotype was seen a handful of times. This sequence joins TRBV3-1 and TRBJ2-5, with D maybe TRBD2 (5 bases). Trimming left V 0 bases short and J 10 bases short, with 21 bases between. The CDR3 totals 16 residues. Germline V lookup: CDR1 LGHDT, CDR2 YNNKEL (reference sequence). The CDR3 loop is CASSQEGRRLERGQYF. The DNA of the CDR3 is TGTGCCAGCAGCCAAGAAGGAAGGCGGCTAGAACGGGGCCAGTACTTC.